These T cell receptor beta chains were read from a single sample in a study of CD8 T cells in Susac syndrome. TCRdb reprocessed the immunoSEQ multiplex PCR reads with MiXCR, giving one entry per CDR3 protein. The sample includes roughly 190,000 distinct CDR3 sequences, around 93% of them seen just once. The specimen was CD8+ T cells from PBMCs. All receptors derive from a human donor with Susac syndrome. Each CDR3 is given with its conserved first and last residue. Fields, in order: D gene, J gene, V gene, clone size, CDR3 protein, CDR3 DNA. The D gene is left open where the match is weak. Only part of the rows carry a size: once, few, many, or a class if the clone is expanded.

TRBD2 | TRBJ2-3 | TRBV7-2 | once | CASSLHLASGADTQYF | TGTGCCAGCAGCTTACATCTGGCTAGCGGGGCAGATACGCAGTATTTT
. | TRBJ2-7 | TRBV7-9 | . | CASAEENGEQYF | TGTGCCAGCGCGGAGGAAAATGGCGAGCAGTACTTC
. | TRBJ2-4 | TRBV2 | . | CASSEGYEGAKNIQYF | TGTGCCAGCAGTGAGGGGTACGAAGGGGCCAAAAACATTCAGTACTTC
TRBD2 | TRBJ2-7 | TRBV6-5 | . | CASSRQTSGWDEQYF | TGTGCCAGCAGCCGACAGACTAGCGGGTGGGACGAGCAGTACTTC
. | TRBJ2-7 | TRBV5-8 | . | CASSSSLELSYEQYF | TGTGCCAGCAGCTCCTCGCTCGAACTGAGCTACGAGCAGTACTTC
. | TRBJ2-7 | TRBV4-1 | . | CASSQGGDEQYF | TGCGCCAGCAGCCAGGGGGGTGACGAGCAGTACTTC
TRBD1 | TRBJ2-7 | TRBV4-1 | . | CASSQGPTGGIYEQYF | TGCGCCAGCAGCCAAGGGCCTACAGGGGGAATATACGAGCAGTACTTC
TRBD2 | TRBJ2-4 | TRBV4-2 | . | CASSQDVAGGPQNIQYF | TGTGCCAGCAGCCAAGACGTAGCGGGGGGTCCCCAAAACATTCAGTACTTC
. | TRBJ1-5 | TRBV28 | . | CASSHPTDYYRVGVSNQPQHF | TGTGCCAGCAGTCATCCCACCGATTATTACAGGGTTGGGGTGAGCAATCAGCCCCAGCATTTT
TRBD2 | TRBJ2-1 | TRBV7-6 | . | CASSLQGLAERPQFF | TGTGCCAGCAGCTTACAGGGACTAGCGGAGAGGCCTCAGTTCTTC
TRBD1 | TRBJ2-7 | TRBV5-1 | . | CASSVSGTGYEQYF | TGCGCCAGCAGCGTTTCCGGGACAGGGTACGAGCAGTACTTC
. | TRBJ2-7 | TRBV6-1 | . | CASSGIQGYEQYF | TGTGCCAGCAGTGGCATACAGGGATACGAGCAGTACTTC
TRBD1 | TRBJ1-2 | TRBV18 | . | CASSLGTATNYGYTF | TGTGCCAGCTCACTTGGGACAGCTACTAACTATGGCTACACCTTC
. | TRBJ2-5 | TRBV7-9 | few | CASSPGAAQETQYF | TGTGCCAGCAGCCCCGGGGCGGCCCAAGAGACCCAGTACTTC
. | TRBJ1-1 | TRBV7-9 | . | CASSRGGTLGAEAFF | TGTGCCAGCAGCCGGGGGGGGACACTAGGCGCTGAAGCTTTCTTT
TRBD1 | TRBJ1-6 | TRBV20-1 | . | CSARDRANNSPLHF | TGCAGTGCTCGGGACAGGGCAAATAATTCACCCCTCCACTTT
TRBD1 | TRBJ2-2 | TRBV10-3 | . | CAAQQGYGGELFF | TGTGCCGCGCAACAGGGGTATGGCGGGGAGCTGTTTTTT
. | TRBJ1-2 | TRBV30 | . | CAWSVSRNYGYTF | TGTGCCTGGAGTGTCTCCAGAAACTATGGCTACACCTTC
TRBD1 | TRBJ2-7 | TRBV7-9 | . | CASSPTGGSVEQYF | TGTGCCAGCAGCCCGACAGGGGGCTCGGTCGAGCAGTACTTC
. | TRBJ1-2 | TRBV30 | . | CAWNVHWGPNYGYTF | TGTGCCTGGAATGTACATTGGGGACCTAACTATGGCTACACCTTC
. | TRBJ1-1 | TRBV30 | . | CAWSVHGSTEAFF | TGTGCCTGGAGTGTACATGGGAGCACTGAAGCTTTCTTT
. | TRBJ1-3 | TRBV11-2 | . | CATISTGTGSGNTIYF | TGTGCCACCATCAGTACTGGAACAGGGTCGGGAAACACCATATATTTT
. | TRBJ1-1 | TRBV20-1 | . | CSARDGQMNTEAFF | TGCAGTGCTAGAGACGGCCAGATGAACACTGAAGCTTTCTTT
. | TRBJ1-2 | TRBV27 | . | CASSVRGENYGYTF | TGTGCCAGCAGTGTCCGGGGGGAGAACTATGGCTACACCTTC
TRBD1 | TRBJ2-7 | TRBV4-2 | . | CASSQTGTGDYEQYF | TGTGCCAGCAGCCAAACCGGGACAGGGGACTACGAGCAGTACTTC
. | TRBJ2-7 | TRBV4-1 | . | CASSQAEGGTGATYEQYF | TGCGCCAGCAGCCAAGCGGAGGGTGGGACGGGGGCGACCTACGAGCAGTACTTC
. | TRBJ2-2 | TRBV15 | . | CATSREVVVKTGELFF | TGTGCCACCAGCAGAGAAGTTGTTGTGAAGACCGGGGAGCTGTTTTTT
. | TRBJ2-7 | TRBV30 | . | CAWSRGRTYEQYF | TGTGCCTGGAGTAGGGGGAGGACCTACGAGCAGTACTTC
TRBD2 | TRBJ2-7 | TRBV12-3/TRBV12-4 | . | CASSQPGLVNEQYF | TGTGCCAGCAGCCAACCGGGACTAGTAAACGAGCAGTACTTC
TRBD2 | TRBJ2-3 | TRBV28 | . | CASSLHSGRFADTQYF | TGTGCCAGCAGCCTCCATAGCGGGAGATTTGCAGATACGCAGTATTTT
TRBD2 | TRBJ2-7 | TRBV4-2 | . | CASSPGTSGPISYEQYF | TGTGCCAGCAGCCCAGGGACTAGCGGGCCGATCTCCTACGAGCAGTACTTC
. | TRBJ2-7 | TRBV11-2 | . | CASSLEIGNEQYF | TGTGCCAGCAGCTTAGAGATCGGGAACGAGCAGTACTTC
. | TRBJ2-5 | TRBV20-1 | . | CSANKGLGETQYF | TGCAGTGCTAACAAGGGACTGGGGGAGACCCAGTACTTC
TRBD1 | TRBJ1-2 | TRBV2 | . | CASSEGQGANYGYTF | TGTGCCAGCAGTGAGGGACAGGGGGCGAACTATGGCTACACCTTC
. | TRBJ2-3 | TRBV5-1 | . | CASSLELAGTDTQYF | TGCGCCAGCAGCTTGGAACTAGCTGGCACAGATACGCAGTATTTT
. | TRBJ1-3 | TRBV7-3 | . | CASSLTGGGNTIYF | TGTGCCAGCAGCTTGACAGGAGGGGGAAACACCATATATTTT
TRBD2 | TRBJ2-1 | TRBV9 | . | CASSVTSGSAPSEQFF | TGTGCCAGCAGTGTGACTAGCGGGAGCGCCCCCAGTGAGCAGTTCTTC
. | TRBJ1-5 | TRBV29-1 | . | CSGGPGLGQPQHF | TGCAGCGGGGGGCCCGGTTTAGGTCAGCCCCAGCATTTT
TRBD2 | TRBJ2-3 | TRBV27 | . | CASSLQPEFQRGDTDTQYF | TGTGCCAGCAGTCTCCAACCCGAGTTCCAGCGGGGGGACACAGATACGCAGTATTTT
. | TRBJ2-3 | TRBV20-1 | . | CSATPQDSQDTQYF | TGCAGTGCTACCCCCCAGGACTCCCAAGATACGCAGTATTTT
. | TRBJ1-2 | TRBV29-1 | . | CSVVTGNYGYTF | TGCAGCGTTGTCACGGGCAACTATGGCTACACCTTC
TRBD1 | TRBJ1-3 | TRBV29-1 | . | CSVAGTGGLSGNTIYF | TGCAGCGTTGCCGGGACAGGAGGTCTCTCTGGAAACACCATATATTTT
. | TRBJ2-1 | TRBV18 | once | CASSPATVRNEQFF | TGTGCCAGCTCACCAGCGACAGTGCGGAATGAGCAGTTCTTC
. | TRBJ2-7 | TRBV9 | . | CASSVDARASYEQYF | TGTGCCAGCAGCGTAGACGCCAGGGCCTCCTACGAGCAGTACTTC
TRBD2 | TRBJ2-1 | TRBV6-1 | . | CASSELAGGSYNEQFF | TGTGCCAGCAGTGAACTAGCGGGGGGCTCCTACAATGAGCAGTTCTTC
TRBD2 | TRBJ2-3 | TRBV30 | . | CAWSVRGGTDTQYF | TGTGCCTGGAGTGTACGGGGGGGCACAGATACGCAGTATTTT
. | TRBJ2-2 | TRBV11-2 | . | CASNHFELSTGELFF | TGTGCCAGCAACCATTTCGAGTTATCGACCGGGGAGCTGTTTTTT
. | TRBJ2-4 | TRBV11-2 | . | CASSPYPGATAKNIQYF | TGTGCCAGCAGCCCCTACCCCGGGGCAACAGCCAAAAACATTCAGTACTTC
. | TRBJ2-7 | TRBV5-6 | . | CASSLAAEQYF | TGTGCCAGCAGCTTGGCTGCCGAGCAGTACTTC
. | TRBJ1-5 | TRBV4-2 | . | CASSQAPREGNQPQHF | TGTGCCAGCAGCCAAGCTCCCCGGGAGGGCAATCAGCCCCAGCATTTT
. | TRBJ2-7 | TRBV27 | . | CASSSGGNYEQYF | TGTGCCAGCAGTTCCGGGGGAAACTACGAGCAGTACTTC
TRBD2 | TRBJ2-1 | TRBV5-6 | . | CASSARLAGVREQFF | TGTGCCAGCAGCGCAAGACTAGCGGGGGTTCGTGAGCAGTTCTTC
TRBD2 | TRBJ2-7 | TRBV5-6 | . | CASRFSGGLSYEQYF | TGTGCCAGCAGGTTTAGCGGGGGCCTCTCCTACGAGCAGTACTTC